This is a list of T cell receptor beta chains from one sample in a study of response to subunit inactivated influenza vaccine. TCRdb reprocessed the RT-PCR reads via MiXCR and lists one record per CDR3 protein. The sample has about 580,000 distinct CDR3 sequences; 12% to 15% are singletons. The sample here was PBMCs from blood, taken roughly 12 days after vaccination. The receptor set was obtained from a man aged 50 to 59 who received an inactivated influenza vaccine. Each CDR3 is given with its conserved first and last residue. The order of the fields is D gene, V gene, clone size, J gene, CDR3 protein, CDR3 DNA. D genes are given only for firm matches. Only part of the rows carry a size: once, few, many, or a class if the clone is expanded.

D gene: .; V gene: TRBV4-2; clone size: .; J gene: TRBJ1-1; CDR3 protein: CASSQVDPGLFLTEAFF; CDR3 DNA: TGTGCCAGCAGCCAAGTAGATCCAGGGTTATTTCTTACTGAAGCTTTCTTT
D gene: .; V gene: TRBV4-3; clone size: many; J gene: TRBJ2-7; CDR3 protein: CASSQESARSYEQYF; CDR3 DNA: TGCGCCAGCAGCCAAGAATCGGCCCGGTCCTACGAGCAGTACTTC
D gene: .; V gene: TRBV10-3; clone size: .; J gene: TRBJ2-5; CDR3 protein: CAISGRDQETQYF; CDR3 DNA: TGTGCCATCAGTGGTAGAGACCAAGAGACCCAGTACTTC
D gene: TRBD2; V gene: TRBV4-2; clone size: few; J gene: TRBJ2-7; CDR3 protein: CASSQGTSDFYEQYF; CDR3 DNA: TGTGCCAGCAGCCAAGGGACTAGCGACTTCTACGAGCAGTACTTC
D gene: TRBD2; V gene: TRBV20-1; clone size: many; J gene: TRBJ2-7; CDR3 protein: CSARGLAGAVYEQYF; CDR3 DNA: TGCAGTGCTAGAGGTCTAGCGGGGGCAGTCTACGAGCAGTACTTC
D gene: TRBD1; V gene: TRBV7-2; clone size: .; J gene: TRBJ2-1; CDR3 protein: CASSFYRGNFYNEQFF; CDR3 DNA: TGTGCCAGCAGCTTTTACAGGGGAAATTTCTACAATGAGCAGTTCTTC
D gene: TRBD1; V gene: TRBV27; clone size: .; J gene: TRBJ2-6; CDR3 protein: CASRDSYSGANVLTF; CDR3 DNA: TGTGCCAGCCGGGACAGCTACTCTGGGGCCAACGTCCTGACTTTC
D gene: .; V gene: TRBV5-1; clone size: .; J gene: TRBJ1-1; CDR3 protein: CASSTQGANTEAFF; CDR3 DNA: TGCGCCAGCAGCACACAGGGCGCGAACACTGAAGCTTTCTTT
D gene: .; V gene: TRBV25-1; clone size: .; J gene: TRBJ2-5; CDR3 protein: CASSMRTDQETQYF; CDR3 DNA: TGTGCCAGCAGTATGAGGACAGACCAAGAGACCCAGTACTTC
D gene: .; V gene: TRBV12-3/TRBV12-4; clone size: .; J gene: TRBJ2-1; CDR3 protein: CASSANGVVNEQFF; CDR3 DNA: TGTGCCAGCAGTGCTAACGGGGTTGTCAATGAGCAGTTCTTC
D gene: .; V gene: TRBV7-8; clone size: .; J gene: TRBJ2-1; CDR3 protein: CASGTLGNEQFF; CDR3 DNA: TGTGCCAGCGGGACCCTGGGCAATGAGCAGTTCTTC
D gene: .; V gene: TRBV12-3/TRBV12-4; clone size: few; J gene: TRBJ1-5; CDR3 protein: CASSFMSNQPQHF; CDR3 DNA: TGTGCCAGCAGTTTTATGAGCAATCAGCCCCAGCATTTT
D gene: TRBD2; V gene: TRBV20-1; clone size: .; J gene: TRBJ2-1; CDR3 protein: CSAREERGYNEQFF; CDR3 DNA: TGCAGTGCTAGAGAGGAGCGGGGATACAATGAGCAGTTCTTC
D gene: .; V gene: TRBV7-2; clone size: few; J gene: TRBJ2-5; CDR3 protein: CASSLGQGPWETQYF; CDR3 DNA: TGTGCCAGCAGCTTAGGGCAGGGCCCCTGGGAGACCCAGTACTTC
D gene: TRBD1; V gene: TRBV3-1; clone size: few; J gene: TRBJ2-1; CDR3 protein: CASSRSGQGRDNYNEQFF; CDR3 DNA: TGTGCCAGCAGCCGTTCGGGACAGGGGCGGGATAACTACAATGAGCAGTTCTTC
D gene: .; V gene: TRBV3-1; clone size: .; J gene: TRBJ2-2; CDR3 protein: CASSQGQSMPGELFF; CDR3 DNA: TGTGCCAGCAGCCAAGGACAGAGTATGCCCGGGGAGCTGTTTTTT
D gene: .; V gene: TRBV7-2; clone size: .; J gene: TRBJ2-2; CDR3 protein: CASRLNRVRSTGELFF; CDR3 DNA: TGTGCCAGCAGACTTAACAGGGTGCGAAGCACCGGGGAGCTGTTTTTT
D gene: .; V gene: TRBV29-1; clone size: few; J gene: TRBJ2-5; CDR3 protein: CSVDTATQETQYF; CDR3 DNA: TGCAGCGTTGATACGGCTACTCAAGAGACCCAGTACTTC
D gene: .; V gene: TRBV10-3; clone size: .; J gene: TRBJ2-7; CDR3 protein: CAISESQEQYF; CDR3 DNA: TGTGCCATCAGTGAGTCTCAGGAGCAGTACTTC
D gene: .; V gene: TRBV4-2; clone size: many; J gene: TRBJ2-7; CDR3 protein: CASSQEEVVSYEQYF; CDR3 DNA: TGTGCCAGCAGCCAAGAGGAGGTGGTCTCCTACGAGCAGTACTTC
D gene: TRBD2; V gene: TRBV11-3; clone size: few; J gene: TRBJ2-1; CDR3 protein: CASSFSGSQYEQFF; CDR3 DNA: TGTGCCAGCAGCTTTAGCGGGAGTCAGTATGAGCAGTTCTTC
D gene: .; V gene: TRBV6-2/TRBV6-3; clone size: .; J gene: TRBJ1-1; CDR3 protein: CASSYNRMGTEAFF; CDR3 DNA: TGTGCCAGCAGTTATAACAGGATGGGCACTGAAGCTTTCTTT
D gene: .; V gene: TRBV7-9; clone size: many; J gene: TRBJ2-1; CDR3 protein: CASSPPHSGQRNEQFF; CDR3 DNA: TGTGCCAGCAGTCCACCTCACAGTGGACAGAGGAATGAGCAGTTCTTC
D gene: .; V gene: TRBV20-1; clone size: .; J gene: TRBJ2-1; CDR3 protein: CSARGGASYNEQFF; CDR3 DNA: TGCAGTGCTAGGGGCGGAGCGTCCTACAATGAGCAGTTCTTC
D gene: .; V gene: TRBV12-3/TRBV12-4; clone size: .; J gene: TRBJ1-1; CDR3 protein: CASSLAGPGFTEAFF; CDR3 DNA: TGTGCCAGCAGTTTAGCGGGGCCAGGGTTCACTGAAGCTTTCTTT
D gene: .; V gene: TRBV6-1; clone size: .; J gene: TRBJ1-3; CDR3 protein: CASSDGLLGTGNTIYF; CDR3 DNA: TGTGCCAGCAGTGACGGACTCCTCGGGACTGGAAACACCATATATTTT
D gene: .; V gene: TRBV28; clone size: .; J gene: TRBJ1-1; CDR3 protein: CASSKPTVVDWETSTEAFF; CDR3 DNA: TGTGCCAGCAGTAAACCTACAGTTGTGGATTGGGAGACGAGCACTGAAGCTTTCTTT
D gene: .; V gene: TRBV15; clone size: .; J gene: TRBJ1-1; CDR3 protein: CATSRRIDTEAFF; CDR3 DNA: TGTGCCACCAGCAGGCGGATTGACACTGAAGCTTTCTTT
D gene: .; V gene: TRBV4-1; clone size: few; J gene: TRBJ2-1; CDR3 protein: CASSQDLGRTYNEQFF; CDR3 DNA: TGCGCCAGCAGCCAAGATCTGGGTCGGACCTACAATGAGCAGTTCTTC
D gene: TRBD1; V gene: TRBV7-9; clone size: .; J gene: TRBJ2-3; CDR3 protein: CASSFSPGQVLGTQYF; CDR3 DNA: TGTGCCAGCAGCTTCTCACCGGGACAGGTGTTGGGTACGCAGTATTTT
D gene: TRBD2; V gene: TRBV4-3; clone size: .; J gene: TRBJ2-3; CDR3 protein: CASSQVAGPGDTQYF; CDR3 DNA: TGCGCCAGCAGCCAAGTAGCGGGACCTGGAGATACGCAGTATTTT
D gene: .; V gene: TRBV7-9; clone size: many; J gene: TRBJ1-1; CDR3 protein: CASTRETEAFF; CDR3 DNA: TGTGCCAGCACTCGGGAGACTGAAGCTTTCTTT
D gene: .; V gene: TRBV20-1; clone size: .; J gene: TRBJ2-3; CDR3 protein: CSARRSHWMQTGTQYF; CDR3 DNA: TGCAGTGCTAGGAGGAGTCATTGGATGCAGACAGGTACGCAGTATTTT
D gene: TRBD1; V gene: TRBV12-3/TRBV12-4; clone size: many; J gene: TRBJ2-3; CDR3 protein: CASSRGQGITLDTQYF; CDR3 DNA: TGTGCCAGCAGCCGCGGACAGGGCATCACTCTAGATACGCAGTATTTT
D gene: .; V gene: TRBV7-6; clone size: few; J gene: TRBJ1-1; CDR3 protein: CASSLVDSGNTEAFF; CDR3 DNA: TGTGCCAGCAGCTTAGTGGACAGTGGGAACACTGAAGCTTTCTTT
D gene: TRBD1; V gene: TRBV11-2; clone size: few; J gene: TRBJ2-6; CDR3 protein: CASSPGTGSFGANVLTF; CDR3 DNA: TGTGCCAGCAGCCCCGGGACAGGGAGCTTTGGGGCCAACGTCCTGACTTTC
D gene: TRBD1; V gene: TRBV12-3/TRBV12-4; clone size: many; J gene: TRBJ1-6; CDR3 protein: CASSLGQASLPLHF; CDR3 DNA: TGTGCCAGCAGTTTGGGACAGGCCTCCCTGCCCCTCCACTTT
D gene: .; V gene: TRBV9; clone size: few; J gene: TRBJ2-5; CDR3 protein: CASSVVGRRDETQYF; CDR3 DNA: TGTGCCAGCAGCGTAGTGGGTCGCAGGGATGAGACCCAGTACTTC
D gene: TRBD2; V gene: TRBV11-2; clone size: .; J gene: TRBJ2-7; CDR3 protein: CASSVLAGETYEQYF; CDR3 DNA: TGTGCCAGCAGCGTACTAGCGGGGGAGACCTACGAGCAGTACTTC
D gene: TRBD2; V gene: TRBV6-2/TRBV6-3; clone size: .; J gene: TRBJ2-1; CDR3 protein: CASSGGLANHYNEQFF; CDR3 DNA: TGTGCCAGCAGTGGGGGACTAGCGAACCACTACAATGAGCAGTTCTTC
D gene: .; V gene: TRBV10-3; clone size: .; J gene: TRBJ2-5; CDR3 protein: CAASMWQGTQYF; CDR3 DNA: TGTGCCGCCTCGATGTGGCAAGGGACCCAGTACTTC
D gene: .; V gene: TRBV11-2; clone size: .; J gene: TRBJ2-5; CDR3 protein: CASSTGERETQYF; CDR3 DNA: TGTGCCAGCAGCACCGGGGAAAGAGAGACCCAGTACTTC
D gene: TRBD1; V gene: TRBV10-2; clone size: .; J gene: TRBJ1-5; CDR3 protein: CASRGTGVGNQPQHF; CDR3 DNA: TGCGCCAGCAGGGGGACAGGGGTAGGCAATCAGCCCCAGCATTTT
D gene: .; V gene: TRBV7-3; clone size: many; J gene: TRBJ2-3; CDR3 protein: CASSYHRTDTQYF; CDR3 DNA: TGTGCCAGCAGCTACCACCGCACAGATACGCAGTATTTT
D gene: TRBD1; V gene: TRBV11-2; clone size: .; J gene: TRBJ1-6; CDR3 protein: CASSLDSGTGGNSPLHF; CDR3 DNA: TGTGCCAGCAGCTTAGATTCAGGGACAGGGGGCAATTCACCCCTCCACTTT
D gene: .; V gene: TRBV5-1; clone size: .; J gene: TRBJ2-3; CDR3 protein: CASSSMGKTDTQYF; CDR3 DNA: TGCGCCAGCAGCTCGATGGGGAAAACAGATACGCAGTATTTT
D gene: .; V gene: TRBV3-1; clone size: many; J gene: TRBJ1-5; CDR3 protein: CASSQVGRQPQHF; CDR3 DNA: TGTGCCAGCAGCCAAGTAGGGAGACAGCCCCAGCATTTT
D gene: .; V gene: TRBV14; clone size: .; J gene: TRBJ1-3; CDR3 protein: CASSQAGFSGNTIYF; CDR3 DNA: TGTGCCAGCAGCCAAGCGGGGTTTTCTGGAAACACCATATATTTT
D gene: .; V gene: TRBV20-1; clone size: .; J gene: TRBJ1-1; CDR3 protein: CSATRRGNTEAFF; CDR3 DNA: TGCAGTGCTACGAGGAGGGGGAACACTGAAGCTTTCTTT
D gene: TRBD1; V gene: TRBV5-1; clone size: few; J gene: TRBJ1-1; CDR3 protein: CASSDGQGMNTEAFF; CDR3 DNA: TGCGCCAGCAGTGATGGACAGGGGATGAACACTGAAGCTTTCTTT
D gene: .; V gene: TRBV20-1; clone size: few; J gene: TRBJ2-5; CDR3 protein: CSISAGSGTQYF; CDR3 DNA: TGCAGTATCTCGGCAGGCAGCGGGACCCAGTACTTC
D gene: .; V gene: TRBV2; clone size: .; J gene: TRBJ2-7; CDR3 protein: CASSVGWGTYEQYF; CDR3 DNA: TGTGCCAGCAGTGTTGGTTGGGGAACCTACGAGCAGTACTTC
D gene: .; V gene: TRBV2; clone size: once; J gene: TRBJ2-5; CDR3 protein: CACTPPGQETQYF; CDR3 DNA: TGTGCCTGCACCCCCCCCGGGCAAGAGACCCAGTACTTC
D gene: TRBD2; V gene: TRBV3-1; clone size: .; J gene: TRBJ2-3; CDR3 protein: CASSQDPGGTDTQYF; CDR3 DNA: TGTGCCAGCAGCCAAGATCCGGGGGGAACAGATACGCAGTATTTT
D gene: TRBD2; V gene: TRBV29-1; clone size: .; J gene: TRBJ2-1; CDR3 protein: CSVERGGAGNEQFF; CDR3 DNA: TGCAGCGTTGAGCGCGGGGGGGCAGGGAATGAGCAGTTCTTC
D gene: .; V gene: TRBV11-2; clone size: few; J gene: TRBJ2-3; CDR3 protein: CASSLDFGYRGDTQYF; CDR3 DNA: TGTGCCAGCAGCTTAGATTTCGGTTACCGCGGGGATACGCAGTATTTT
D gene: .; V gene: TRBV7-8; clone size: .; J gene: TRBJ1-5; CDR3 protein: CASSLDRARGNQPQHF; CDR3 DNA: TGTGCCAGCAGCTTAGACAGGGCTAGGGGCAATCAGCCCCAGCATTTT
D gene: .; V gene: TRBV12-3/TRBV12-4; clone size: many; J gene: TRBJ2-7; CDR3 protein: CASSSWRGQRPYEQYF; CDR3 DNA: TGTGCCAGCAGTTCCTGGCGAGGGCAGAGACCTTACGAGCAGTACTTC
D gene: .; V gene: TRBV4-1; clone size: few; J gene: TRBJ1-1; CDR3 protein: CASSQVTGTNTEAFF; CDR3 DNA: TGCGCCAGCAGCCAAGTAACCGGAACGAACACTGAAGCTTTCTTT